This TCR beta chain was sequenced in a study of CD8 T cells in ankylosing spondylitis. On this clonotype: What it binds is unknown.

MiXCR, run by TCRdb on the 5' RACE reads, gives a single entry per CDR3 protein. The data hold 650,000 to 800,000 distinct CDR3 sequences, with 19% observed a single time. Germline CDR1 is LNHDA and CDR2 is SQIVND (reference sequence). The CDR3 is 12 amino acids. V was cut by 5 bases and J by 10 bases, with 12 bases left in between. Study-wide findings and caveats: Apparently characteristic of ankylosing spondylitis blood was a TCR beta motif (under ten highly homologous variants). Enrichment of disease-linked clones was reportedly significant in matched ankylosing spondylitis synovial fluid.

The chain is built from TRBV19 and TRBJ1-5; D remains ambiguous. The origin of this receptor is a male donor with ankylosing spondylitis. The sequenced sample consisted of blood, either unsorted or a sorted T cell fraction (not recorded which). The CDR3 nucleotides read TGTGCCAGTAGTGCACAATTCCAACCCCAGCATTTT. Protein: CASSAQFQPQHF.